A single sample is the source of the 28 T cell receptor beta chains below, sequenced in a study of OX40 agonist ivuxolimab in advanced cancers. Profiling relied on immunoSEQ multiplex PCR, and the TCRdb table lists in-frame clones only, not all of them. The data hold tens of thousands of clones, with 65% to 90% observed a single time. The sample here was CD4+ or CD8+ T cells sorted from blood, taken in a trial of the OX40 agonist ivuxolimab. The source of these receptors is an adult with an advanced solid tumor such as melanoma, head and neck, liver or kidney cancer.

The rearrangement joins TRBV11-2 to TRBJ2-1; the D gene is possibly TRBD1 (6 bases). Germline assignment: CDR1 SGHAT and CDR2 FQNNGV. Trimming left V 5 bases short and J 6 bases short, with 17 bases between. This CDR3 has 15 amino acids. CDR3 bases: TGTGCCAGCAGCCCGACGGCGGACAGTGCCAATGAGCAGTTCTTC. It encodes CASSPTADSANEQFF.

This chain uses TRBV6-6 with TRBJ2-1, with TRBD1 matching 8 bases. The CDR3 loop spans 14 amino acids. After removal of 4 bases from V and 6 bases from J, the junction contained 5 bases not matched to a gene. Germline CDR1 and CDR2: MNHNY and SVGAGI (reference sequence). The CDR3 protein is CASSSQDRVNEQFF. CDR3 coding DNA: TGTGCCAGCAGTTCCCAGGACAGGGTCAATGAGCAGTTCTTC.

V and J are TRBV7-3 and TRBJ2-1, with 11 nucleotides matching TRBD2. CDR1 and CDR2 (germline): SGHTA, FQGTGA. V was clipped by 5 bases and J by 2 bases; unmatched bases: 2. The CDR3 is made up of 15 amino acids. CDR3: CASSKTSGTYNEQFF. The CDR3 coding sequence is TGTGCCAGCAGCAAGACTAGCGGGACCTACAATGAGCAGTTCTTC.

The chain is built from TRBV28 and TRBJ2-1; 7 bases agree with TRBD1. The CDR3 sequence is 15 residues long. The ends lost 3 bases at V and 15 bases at J; junction bases unmatched: 17. CDR1 and CDR2 (germline): MDHEN, SYDVKM. The CDR3 DNA reads TGTGCCAGCAGTTTTACGTGGACAGGAAAGCGTCGTTGGTTCTTC. As protein: CASSFTWTGKRRWFF. The full variable domain, rest sourced from reference TRBV28 and TRBJ2-1, is DVKVTQSSRYLVKRTGEKVFLECVQDMDHENMFWYRQDPGLGLRLIYFSYDVKMKEKGDIPEGYSVSREKKERFSLILESASTNQTSMYLCASSFTWTGKRRWFFGPGTRLTVL.

The J gene is TRBJ1-1, the V gene TRBV29-1; TRBD1 aligns across 8 bases. This CDR3 is 15 amino acids long. V was clipped by 5 bases and J by 1 base; unmatched bases: 9. The germline V gene has CDR1 SQVTM and CDR2 ANQGSEA. The CDR3 nucleotides read TGCAGCGTTCATAGGCAGGGGGCTCCGAACACTGAAGCTTTCTTT. Protein product: CSVHRQGAPNTEAFF.

Only a few counts were recorded for this clone. The genes are TRBV27 and TRBJ1-1; 7 nucleotides agree with TRBD1. The CDR3 is 13 residues long. Germline-derived CDR1 and CDR2 are MNHEY and SMNVEV (reference sequence). The junction had 5 bases not matched to a gene; V was cut back by 6 bases and J by 4 bases. CDR3 sequence (DNA): TGTGCCAGCAGGGACAGGTGGGCCACTGAAGCTTTCTTT. It is translated as CASRDRWATEAFF.

The V and J genes are TRBV6-1 and TRBJ2-1, with a possible D match to TRBD1 (7 bases). There are 17 residues in the CDR3. Per germline, CDR1 MNHNS and CDR2 SASEGT. Between the trimmed V and J ends, which lost 4 bases and 1 base, there was a span of 17 bases. CDR3: CASSGGTAMRSYNEQFF. CDR3 nucleotide sequence: TGTGCCAGCAGTGGCGGGACAGCCATGAGATCCTACAATGAGCAGTTCTTC.

V and J are TRBV5-5 and TRBJ1-2, with D maybe TRBD1 (5 bases). The CDR3 extends over 12 amino acids. CDR1 and CDR2 (germline): SGHKS, YYEKEE (reference sequence). V lost 5 bases and J 4 bases, leaving 9 bases between the germline ends. The CDR3 DNA reads as TGTGCCAGCAGGGGGGACTTCTATGGCTACACCTTC. This codes for CASRGDFYGYTF.

This chain joins TRBV6-1 and TRBJ2-3; tentatively, D is TRBD2 (6 bases). Germline CDR1 reads MNHNS; CDR2 reads SASEGT. This CDR3 spans 13 amino acids. Trimming removed 7 bases at V and 4 bases at J, with 12 bases between. The CDR3 DNA reads as TGTGCCAGCATGAGGACTACGGCAGATACGCAGTATTTT. Translating gives CASMRTTADTQYF.

The rearrangement joins TRBV29-1 to TRBJ2-7; TRBD1 or TRBD2 may be the D gene (6 bases each). This CDR3 region has 13 residues. V dropped 4 bases and J dropped 1 base, with 11 bases sitting between them. Germline CDR1 reads SQVTM; CDR2 reads ANQGSEA. In nucleotides, the CDR3 is TGCAGCGTTGCCGAGGGGGGATCCTACGAGCAGTACTTC. This encodes CSVAEGGSYEQYF.

The chain couples TRBV6-1 to TRBJ1-5, with D uncertain. V was pared by 4 bases and J by 2 bases, with 9 bases between. Germline V lookup: CDR1 MNHNS, CDR2 SASEGT. The CDR3 is 14 residues long. CDR3 coding DNA: TGTGCCAGCAGTGGAGACATGGGCAATCAGCCCCAGCATTTT. Translation: CASSGDMGNQPQHF.

The chain joins TRBV2 to TRBJ2-5; 8 bases are a match to TRBD2. CDR3 length: 13 amino acids. Germline V gene sequence: CDR1 SNHLY, CDR2 FYNNEI. V dropped 8 bases and J dropped 0; count of bases not matched to a gene: 2. In nucleotides, the CDR3 is TGTGCCAGCGAGCGGGAGTACCAAGAGACCCAGTACTTC. Residues: CASEREYQETQYF.

Here the CDR3 reads CASSLMTGKSGYTF. The CDR3 region has the DNA TGTGCCAGCAGCCTGATGACAGGCAAAAGCGGCTACACCTTC. The chain recombines TRBV7-2 with TRBJ1-2; a weak D match, TRBD1 (6 bases). Trimming removed 5 bases at V and 8 bases at J, with 18 bases between. Germline-derived CDR1 and CDR2 are SGHTA and FQGNSA. The CDR3 covers 14 residues.

V gene TRBV6-5 combines with J gene TRBJ1-2; D not resolved. Trimming left V 7 bases short and J 3 bases short, with 15 bases between. The CDR3 sequence is 14 residues long. Germline assignment: CDR1 MNHEY and CDR2 SVGAGI. CDR3 residues: CASTPGGGDYGYTF. The CDR3, as DNA: TGTGCCAGCACCCCAGGTGGTGGAGACTATGGCTACACCTTC.

The chain uses TRBV7-8 and TRBJ2-7, with D perhaps being TRBD1 or TRBD2 (5 bases each). Germline loops: CDR1 SGHVS, CDR2 FQNEAQ. Trimming stripped 5 bases from V and 1 base from J, with 15 bases between. The CDR3 contains 15 residues. The CDR3 region has the DNA TGTGCCAGCAGCCCCAAGAGGGGCTTATCCTACGAGCAGTACTTC. This gives the protein CASSPKRGLSYEQYF.

The CDR3 loop is CATSRGGGTSYEQYF. The DNA of the CDR3 is TGTGCCACCAGCAGAGGAGGTGGCACCTCCTACGAGCAGTACTTC. V gene TRBV15 combines with J gene TRBJ2-7; D unresolved. CDR1 LNHNV and CDR2 YYDKDF come from the germline V gene (reference sequence). The germline V and J ends were trimmed by 1 base and 0 bases, with 10 bases remaining between them. The CDR3 spans 15 residues.

The V gene is TRBV6-6, the J gene TRBJ2-7, with a possible D match to TRBD2 (6 bases). V was cut by 7 bases and J by 2 bases, with 9 bases left in between. Germline CDR1 MNHNY, CDR2 SVGAGI (reference sequence). The CDR3 runs 12 residues. CDR3 loop: CASKGLPYEQYF. The CDR3 DNA reads as TGTGCCAGCAAGGGACTGCCCTACGAGCAGTACTTC.

The chain couples TRBV4-3 to TRBJ1-2; 7 positions match TRBD1. Germline trimming cut 4 bases from V and 5 bases from J; bases unmatched to any gene: 10. Per germline, CDR1 LGHNA and CDR2 YSLEER. The CDR3 sequence is 15 residues long. The CDR3 is CASSRGTEPAYGYTF. In DNA form, the CDR3 reads TGCGCCAGCAGCCGTGGGACAGAGCCAGCTTATGGCTACACCTTC.

There are a few counts of this clone. The rearrangement uses TRBV28 and TRBJ1-2, with 7 bases that match TRBD1. From germline, CDR1 is MDHEN and CDR2 SYDVKM. The CDR3 is 13 amino acids. V gave up 8 bases and J gave up 3 bases; unmatched junction bases: 6. For the CDR3, the DNA is TGTGCCAGCCTCGACAGGGCGGACTATGGCTACACCTTC. Protein sequence: CASLDRADYGYTF.

The chain employs TRBV2 and TRBJ2-7; D might be TRBD1 or TRBD2, each matching 6 bases. Per germline, CDR1 SNHLY and CDR2 FYNNEI. CDR3 length: 14 amino acids. V was clipped by 2 bases and J by 5 bases, with 13 bases between them. CDR3 sequence reads: CASSELQGTHEQYF. DNA for the CDR3: TGTGCCAGCAGTGAATTGCAGGGGACTCACGAGCAGTACTTC.

This chain joins TRBV19 and TRBJ1-5, with D possibly TRBD1 on 5 matching bases. The V end lost 11 bases, the J end lost 6 bases, and 20 bases lay between the germline ends. Germline V gene data show CDR1 as LNHDA and CDR2 as SQIVND (reference sequence). The CDR3 length is 14 residues. CDR3 DNA: TGTGCCTCCCACCCGGGACTTTTAGGTCAGCCCCAGCATTTT. Its translation is CASHPGLLGQPQHF.

This clone has only a few counts. The CDR3 region has the DNA TGCGCCAGCAGTGAGGACAGGGCAGACAATCAGCCCCAGCATTTT. Translating gives CASSEDRADNQPQHF. The chain is built from TRBV10-1 and TRBJ1-5; 7 bases match TRBD1. Germline CDR1 reads WNHNN; CDR2 reads SYGVQD (reference sequence). V lost 2 bases to trimming and J lost 3 bases; unmatched junction nucleotides: 4. The CDR3 totals 15 residues.

The chain joins TRBV18 to TRBJ2-7; 15 positions match TRBD2. Trimming cost V 3 bases and J 7 bases; bases outside gene matches: 4. The germline CDR1 and CDR2 sequences are KGHSH and LQKENI. The CDR3 runs 15 residues. For the CDR3, the DNA is TGTGCCAGCTCACCTGGGACTAGCGGGAGGCGAGAGCAGTACTTC. It specifies CASSPGTSGRREQYF.

This chain connects TRBV6-6 to TRBJ1-6; D is unclear. From germline, CDR1 is MNHNY and CDR2 SVGAGI (reference sequence). The CDR3 contains 14 residues. The V gene lost 5 bases and the J gene lost 9 bases, with 14 bases spanning the gap. In DNA, the CDR3 is TGTGCCAGCAGTCCTCAGCTAAAAGGTTCACCCCTCCACTTT. Protein sequence: CASSPQLKGSPLHF.

The rearrangement links TRBV5-6 to TRBJ1-1; maybe TRBD1 (5 bases). This CDR3 has 14 residues. The V gene's germline CDR1 is SGHDT and CDR2 YYEEEE. V was shortened by 4 bases and J by 4 bases, with 14 bases between the two germline ends. The CDR3 region has the DNA TGTGCCAGCAGCCTAGGCATAGGGGTCACTGAAGCTTTCTTT. Protein: CASSLGIGVTEAFF.

V gene TRBV5-1 combines with J gene TRBJ2-1, with TRBD1 identical over 11 bases. The junction had 3 bases not matched to a gene; V was cut back by 0 bases and J by 4 bases. Germline values: CDR1 SGHRS, CDR2 YFSETQ. The CDR3 has 16 amino acids. CDR3 region: CASSLAGQGGYNEQFF. In DNA, the CDR3 is TGCGCCAGCAGCTTGGCGGGACAGGGGGGTTACAATGAGCAGTTCTTC. Supplemented by reference TRBV5-1 and TRBJ2-1, the full variable domain reads KAGVTQTPRYLIKTRGQQVTLSCSPISGHRSVSWYQQTPGQGLQFLFEYFSETQRNKGNFPGRFSGRQFSNSRSEMNVSTLELGDSALYLCASSLAGQGGYNEQFFGPGTRLTVL.

The chain has TRBV11-2 and TRBJ1-1; 7 nucleotides agree with TRBD1. CDR1 is SGHAT, CDR2 FQNNGV, per germline. V was clipped by 5 bases and J by 11 bases; unmatched bases: 11. The CDR3 sequence is 13 residues long. The CDR3 region has the DNA TGTGCCAGCAGCCCCCAGCGTCAGGGGGGGGCTTTCTTT. It specifies CASSPQRQGGAFF.

This chain joins TRBV10-1 and TRBJ2-5, with a possible D match to TRBD2 (5 bases). The CDR3 totals 16 residues. Germline V gene sequence: CDR1 WNHNN, CDR2 SYGVQD (reference sequence). V lost 0 bases, J lost 4 bases, and 15 bases lay in between. CDR3 protein: CASSESGMSGGETQYF. DNA for the CDR3: TGCGCCAGCAGTGAGTCGGGTATGTCAGGAGGAGAGACCCAGTACTTC.